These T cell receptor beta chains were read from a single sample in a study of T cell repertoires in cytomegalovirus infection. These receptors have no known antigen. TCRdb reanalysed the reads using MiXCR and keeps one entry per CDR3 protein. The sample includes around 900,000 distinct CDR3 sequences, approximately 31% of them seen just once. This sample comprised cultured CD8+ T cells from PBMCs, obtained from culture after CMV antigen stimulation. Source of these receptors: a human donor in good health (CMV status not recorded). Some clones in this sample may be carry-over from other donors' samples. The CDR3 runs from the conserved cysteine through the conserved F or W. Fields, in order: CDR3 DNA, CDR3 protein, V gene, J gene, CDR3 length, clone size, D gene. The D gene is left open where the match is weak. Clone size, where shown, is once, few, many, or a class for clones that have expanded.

CDR3nt: TGCGCCAGCAGCGGTCAAGCGGCAAGGGTTAATGAAAAACTGTTTTTT; CDR3aa: CASSGQAARVNEKLFF; v_gene: TRBV4-1; j_gene: TRBJ1-4; len: 16; abundance: few; d_gene: NA
CDR3nt: TGCAGTGCTAGAACAGCGAACACCGGGGAGCTGTTTTTT; CDR3aa: CSARTANTGELFF; v_gene: TRBV20-1; j_gene: TRBJ2-2; len: 13; abundance: few; d_gene: NA
CDR3nt: TGTGCCAGCAGCTTGGAGCGGGAGGATGCTGAAGCTTTCTTT; CDR3aa: CASSLEREDAEAFF; v_gene: TRBV5-6; j_gene: TRBJ1-1; len: 14; abundance: few; d_gene: NA
CDR3nt: TGTGCCAGCAGTGATGCAGGGGTTACCAATCAGCCCCAGCATTTT; CDR3aa: CASSDAGVTNQPQHF; v_gene: TRBV27; j_gene: TRBJ1-5; len: 15; abundance: NA; d_gene: NA
CDR3nt: TGCGCCAGCAGCCAACCTCTTAGCCTAGCGGGGGAGCAGTTCTTC; CDR3aa: CASSQPLSLAGEQFF; v_gene: TRBV4-1; j_gene: TRBJ2-1; len: 15; abundance: NA; d_gene: TRBD2
CDR3nt: TGTGCCAGCAGCTTAGGCCGTGTCCCCTACAATGAGCAGTTCTTC; CDR3aa: CASSLGRVPYNEQFF; v_gene: TRBV7-6; j_gene: TRBJ2-1; len: 15; abundance: NA; d_gene: NA
CDR3nt: TGTGCCACGAAAGCCCAAGGGGGCGGGGAGCTGTTTTTT; CDR3aa: CATKAQGGGELFF; v_gene: TRBV6-1; j_gene: TRBJ2-2; len: 13; abundance: few; d_gene: NA
CDR3nt: TGTGCCATCAGAGCGCCATCGCCTTTTAACTATGGCTACACCTTC; CDR3aa: CAIRAPSPFNYGYTF; v_gene: TRBV10-3; j_gene: TRBJ1-2; len: 15; abundance: many; d_gene: NA
CDR3nt: TGTGCCAGCAGCTTAGCGGATGGCTATGAGCAGTTCTTC; CDR3aa: CASSLADGYEQFF; v_gene: TRBV7-6; j_gene: TRBJ2-1; len: 13; abundance: many; d_gene: NA
CDR3nt: TGCGCCAGCAGCCAAGAGGACAGGGTATTCGTAGGGGGGGATGGCTACACCTTC; CDR3aa: CASSQEDRVFVGGDGYTF; v_gene: TRBV4-1; j_gene: TRBJ1-2; len: 18; abundance: NA; d_gene: TRBD1
CDR3nt: TGTGCCAGCAGTTTAAAGGGACGAGTAGGAGAGACCCAGTACTTC; CDR3aa: CASSLKGRVGETQYF; v_gene: TRBV27; j_gene: TRBJ2-5; len: 15; abundance: few; d_gene: NA
CDR3nt: TGCAGCGTTGGTTGGTGGCAGGGCACAGATACGCAGTATTTT; CDR3aa: CSVGWWQGTDTQYF; v_gene: TRBV29-1; j_gene: TRBJ2-3; len: 14; abundance: NA; d_gene: NA
CDR3nt: TGTGCCAGCAGTTACTCGATTTCAGGGAGGGGCACTGAAGCTTTCTTT; CDR3aa: CASSYSISGRGTEAFF; v_gene: TRBV6-5; j_gene: TRBJ1-1; len: 16; abundance: NA; d_gene: NA
CDR3nt: TGCGCCAGCAGCCAAGAGGAGGGAGGGCGGCGGACCCAGTACTTC; CDR3aa: CASSQEEGGRRTQYF; v_gene: TRBV4-1; j_gene: TRBJ2-5; len: 15; abundance: NA; d_gene: TRBD2
CDR3nt: TGCAGTGCTAGAGCCCTGCCCCCAAGCACAGATACGCAGTATTTT; CDR3aa: CSARALPPSTDTQYF; v_gene: TRBV20-1; j_gene: TRBJ2-3; len: 15; abundance: NA; d_gene: NA
CDR3nt: TGTGCCAGCAGCTTGTTCCGACAGGGAGAATATAGCAATCAGCCCCAGCATTTT; CDR3aa: CASSLFRQGEYSNQPQHF; v_gene: TRBV5-6; j_gene: TRBJ1-5; len: 18; abundance: NA; d_gene: TRBD1
CDR3nt: TGTGCCAGCAGCCAACCTTCCGGGACCCCGCGCGAGACCCAGTACTTC; CDR3aa: CASSQPSGTPRETQYF; v_gene: TRBV3-1; j_gene: TRBJ2-5; len: 16; abundance: NA; d_gene: NA
CDR3nt: TGTGCCAGCAGCTTTGACAGGGAAAATTCGGCAACCGAAAAACTGTTTTTT; CDR3aa: CASSFDRENSATEKLFF; v_gene: TRBV5-4; j_gene: TRBJ1-4; len: 17; abundance: few; d_gene: TRBD1
CDR3nt: TGTGCCACCAATCCAGGGGGCGACTGGACCGGGGAGCTGTTTTTT; CDR3aa: CATNPGGDWTGELFF; v_gene: TRBV24-1; j_gene: TRBJ2-2; len: 15; abundance: NA; d_gene: TRBD1
CDR3nt: TGTGCCAGCAGCTTAGTTGGCGGGGGCTCCGAGGACGAGCAGTACTTC; CDR3aa: CASSLVGGGSEDEQYF; v_gene: TRBV7-9; j_gene: TRBJ2-7; len: 16; abundance: few; d_gene: NA
CDR3nt: TGCGCCAGCAGCCCCGGGACAGGGATCAATGAGCAGTTCTTC; CDR3aa: CASSPGTGINEQFF; v_gene: TRBV4-1; j_gene: TRBJ2-1; len: 14; abundance: NA; d_gene: TRBD1
CDR3nt: TGTGCCAGCAGCACCCGGGACAGGGACACCGGGGAGCTGTTTTTT; CDR3aa: CASSTRDRDTGELFF; v_gene: TRBV19; j_gene: TRBJ2-2; len: 15; abundance: many; d_gene: TRBD1
CDR3nt: TGTGCCAGCAGTTACACACCGGGACAGCAGTATTCCGAGCAGTACTTC; CDR3aa: CASSYTPGQQYSEQYF; v_gene: TRBV6-5; j_gene: TRBJ2-7; len: 16; abundance: NA; d_gene: TRBD1
CDR3nt: TGTGCCAGCAGGGGAGGGACCTGGTCGAGACATGAGCAGTTCTTC; CDR3aa: CASRGGTWSRHEQFF; v_gene: TRBV2; j_gene: TRBJ2-1; len: 15; abundance: few; d_gene: TRBD2
CDR3nt: TGTGCCAGCAGCGACAGGGTAACGGGCCAAGAGACCCAGTACTTC; CDR3aa: CASSDRVTGQETQYF; v_gene: TRBV13; j_gene: TRBJ2-5; len: 15; abundance: NA; d_gene: TRBD1
CDR3nt: TGTGCCAACAGTTTAGCGGGGGGAAATGAGCAGTACTTC; CDR3aa: CANSLAGGNEQYF; v_gene: TRBV12-3/TRBV12-4; j_gene: TRBJ2-7; len: 13; abundance: NA; d_gene: TRBD2
CDR3nt: TGTGCCAGCAGTCCAACTTCCCGCACAGATACGCAGTATTTT; CDR3aa: CASSPTSRTDTQYF; v_gene: TRBV27; j_gene: TRBJ2-3; len: 14; abundance: NA; d_gene: NA
CDR3nt: TGTGCCAGCAGCTTATGGGCGGGCCCTAGAAGAGACAATGAGCAGTTCTTC; CDR3aa: CASSLWAGPRRDNEQFF; v_gene: TRBV7-2; j_gene: TRBJ2-1; len: 17; abundance: NA; d_gene: NA
CDR3nt: TGTGCCATCCTAGCGGGGGTCAACACCGGGGAGCTGTTTTTT; CDR3aa: CAILAGVNTGELFF; v_gene: TRBV10-3; j_gene: TRBJ2-2; len: 14; abundance: NA; d_gene: TRBD2
CDR3nt: TGTGCCAGCAGCTACACCGGGGGGCCTAATTCACCCCTCCACTTT; CDR3aa: CASSYTGGPNSPLHF; v_gene: TRBV7-8; j_gene: TRBJ1-6; len: 15; abundance: few; d_gene: NA
CDR3nt: TGTGCCAGCAGCCCCGGGACAGGAGGTAACACTGAAGCTTTCTTT; CDR3aa: CASSPGTGGNTEAFF; v_gene: TRBV7-6; j_gene: TRBJ1-1; len: 15; abundance: many; d_gene: TRBD1
CDR3nt: TGTGCCAGCACCTGGACAGGGGGCACTGAAGCTTTCTTT; CDR3aa: CASTWTGGTEAFF; v_gene: TRBV6-2/TRBV6-3; j_gene: TRBJ1-1; len: 13; abundance: NA; d_gene: TRBD1
CDR3nt: TGTGCCAGCAGCGTTAGCGGGGTGAGCCAAGAGACCCAGTACTTC; CDR3aa: CASSVSGVSQETQYF; v_gene: TRBV9; j_gene: TRBJ2-5; len: 15; abundance: NA; d_gene: TRBD2